This T cell receptor (beta chain) emerged from a study of shared clonotypes between healthy human individuals. Naive CD8 cells lacked CD45RO, underwent positive selection for CCR7 and left out terminally differentiated effector memory CD45RA+ cells. Germline values: CDR1 LNHDA, CDR2 SQIVND (reference sequence). The CDR3 is made up of 15 amino acids. Unmatched junction bases numbered 8, after V lost 2 bases and J lost 8 bases. The method was immunoSEQ multiplex PCR; TCRdb's version includes in-frame clones alone and lacks a portion of them. In the table there are around 1,900,000 clones, 93% of which are singletons.

This sequence joins TRBV19 and TRBJ2-1, with 8 bases identical to TRBD2. This clonotype was sampled from a man younger than 35 in good health. Some clones in this sample may be carry-over from other donors' samples. Material for sequencing was naive CD8+ T cells from PBMCs. The CDR3 reads CASSILAGGIHEQFF. The CDR3 DNA reads TGTGCCAGTAGTATATTGGCGGGAGGAATCCATGAGCAGTTCTTC.